This TCR beta chain originates from a study of blood T cells in healthy people across ages. Study-wide results and caveats: Among T cells, TCR beta diversity per million cells dropped roughly linearly as age rose. PBMCs left unsorted prevented a conclusive naive versus antigen-experienced comparison.

This clonotype was seen more than once but under ten times. Its specificity is unknown. The CDR3 runs to 14 residues. CDR1 is SQVTM, CDR2 ANQGSEA, per germline. V lost 6 bases, J lost 0 bases, and 13 bases lay in between. Next came a second PCR, run for about 6 to 12 cycles, which used a sample-barcoded 5' primer along with a J-beta primer mix. MiXCR, applied by TCRdb to the 5' RACE reads, yields one record per CDR3 protein. The sample contains 1,800,000 or so distinct CDR3 sequences, about 39% of which appear only once. The TCR comes from a human donor in good health. The chain recombines TRBV29-1 with TRBJ2-3; D may be TRBD1 (6 bases). What was sequenced was blood. The CDR3 DNA is TGCAGCGTGGGGGCCCCTTTCAGCACAGATACGCAGTATTTT. The encoded protein is CSVGAPFSTDTQYF.